The rows below give T cell receptor beta chains drawn from one sample of a study of glioma-infiltrating T cells after dendritic cell vaccination. Method: immunoSEQ multiplex PCR; TCRdb's copy keeps in-frame clones and lacks some. The data show 85,000 to 95,000 clones, 85% to 90% seen once. The sample was blood, taken before dendritic cell vaccination. These receptors all come from a human donor with glioblastoma. Each CDR3 is given with its conserved first and last residue. Fields, in order: V gene, CDR3 protein.

>TRBV7-2
CASSRAGGNSYNEQFF
>TRBV2
CASGGAEQYF
>TRBV7-9
CASSLWDRESGKLFF
>TRBV6-6
CASRESLYEQYF
>TRBV4-3
CASSQDSGIEQYF
>TRBV15
CATSRNGGSSYNEQFF
>TRBV9
CASSHSHTGTGNTIYF
>TRBV28
CASSLGGYGYTF
>TRBV27
CASSHASGTGVRGYTF
>TRBV19
CASRLSGDEQYF
>TRBV7-2
CASSPDRGPKNIQYF
>TRBV25-1
CASSARLAGGYNEQFF
>TRBV9
CASSEDTGVFYGYTF
>TRBV5-1
CASSPLGTSGRVRTGELFF
>TRBV29-1
CSVEGLAGGPKNIQYF
>TRBV9
CASSVEGRVYEQFF
>TRBV5-1
CASSLGAGGNYGYTF
>TRBV5-4
CASSSMGQGVAEAFF
>TRBV7-3
CASSLRDRDGYTF
>TRBV28
CASSLVIQGFSGELFF
>TRBV6-1
CASSVSSSSGSYNEQFF
>TRBV4-2
CASSRSSGTSSYEQYF
>TRBV7-3
CASSYLQGYEQYF
>TRBV7-6
CASSLGQTGLMSEQFF
>TRBV4-3
CASSQEDSYEQYF
>TRBV11-2
CASSTRDRGISDYGYTF
>TRBV30
CAWSGGQAGQPQHF
>TRBV4-1
CASSHLGTGNTEAFF
>TRBV7-6
CASSSTGQLNTGELFF